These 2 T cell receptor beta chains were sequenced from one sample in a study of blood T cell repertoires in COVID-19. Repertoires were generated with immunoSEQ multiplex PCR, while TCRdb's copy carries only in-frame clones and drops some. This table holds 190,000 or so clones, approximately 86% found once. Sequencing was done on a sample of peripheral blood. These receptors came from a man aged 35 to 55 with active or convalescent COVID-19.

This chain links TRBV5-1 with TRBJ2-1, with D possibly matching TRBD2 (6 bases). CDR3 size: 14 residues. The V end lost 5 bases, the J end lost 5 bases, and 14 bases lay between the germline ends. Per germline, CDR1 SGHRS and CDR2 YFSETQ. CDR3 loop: CASSMEGWNNEQFF. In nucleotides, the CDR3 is TGCGCCAGCAGTATGGAGGGGTGGAACAATGAGCAGTTCTTC.

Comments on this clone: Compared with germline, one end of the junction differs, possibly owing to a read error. The CDR3 nucleotides are TGTGCTAGCAGCTCTGCTCGCGGCCTTACGAGGAGGGCCTACGAGCAGTACTTC. Amino acid sequence: CASSSARGLTRRAYEQYF. The chain links TRBV7-7 to TRBJ2-7; tentatively, D is TRBD2 (6 bases). Germline-derived CDR1 and CDR2 are SSHAT and FNYEAQ (reference sequence). The CDR3 extends over 18 amino acids.